The 11 T cell receptor beta chains given below trace back to one sample, sequenced in a study of T cell responses to AZD1222 COVID-19 vaccine. Clones were read by immunoSEQ multiplex PCR, and TCRdb kept only the in-frame ones, dropping some. The sample carries some 150,000 clones, 90% to 95% recorded once. Sequencing was performed on peripheral blood, taken on day 0 of AZD1222 vaccination. These receptors were obtained from an adult in good health.

The CDR3: CFGFKTGYTEAFF. CDR3 DNA sequence: TGCTTCGGGTTCAAAACGGGATACACTGAAGCTTTCTTT. The V gene is TRBV29-1, the J gene TRBJ1-1; D is uncertain. CDR1 and CDR2 from the germline V gene are SQVTM and ANQGSEA. The length of the CDR3 is 13 residues.

J is TRBJ2-5 and V is TRBV6-5; 9 nucleotides line up with TRBD2. The CDR3 runs 14 residues. Germline-derived CDR1 and CDR2 are MNHEY and SVGAGI. J was trimmed by 1 base and V by 6 bases; bases with no gene match: 3. The CDR3 spells CASRPSGVQETQYF. CDR3 bases: TGTGCCAGCAGACCTAGCGGGGTCCAAGAGACCCAGTACTTC.

V is TRBV6-6 and J is TRBJ2-2; D unclear. The V gene's germline CDR1 is MNHNY and CDR2 SVGAGI (reference sequence). CDR3 length equals 11 residues. V dropped 6 bases and J dropped 6 bases, with 5 bases sitting between them. The CDR3 DNA follows: TGTGCCAGCAGGGCCGCCGGGGAGCTGTTTTTT. Amino acids: CASRAAGELFF.

V is TRBV30 and J is TRBJ2-2; D not certain. The length of the CDR3 is 12 residues. V was pared by 0 bases and J by 4 bases, with 3 bases between. Germline V gene sequence: CDR1 GTSNPN, CDR2 SVGIG (reference sequence). The CDR3 bases are TGTGCCTGGAGTGTAGCCACCGGGGAGCTGTTTTTT. This translates into CAWSVATGELFF.

The chain joins TRBV29-1 to TRBJ1-1, with a weak D call TRBD1 (5 bases). The V and J ends lost 6 bases and 5 bases respectively, with 16 bases between them. This CDR3 is built from 13 residues. Germline CDR1 and CDR2: SQVTM and ANQGSEA. CDR3 sequence (DNA): TGCAGCGTCGAGGGAGGGGTAGGGACTGAAGCTTTCTTT. Translated, it gives CSVEGGVGTEAFF. Full variable domain (outside the CDR3, taken from reference TRBV29-1 and TRBJ1-1): SAVISQKPSRDICQRGTSLTIQCQVDSQVTMMFWYRQQPGQSLTLIATANQGSEATYESGFVIDKFPISRPNLTFSTLTVSNMSPEDSSIYLCSVEGGVGTEAFFGQGTRLTVV.

V and J are TRBV5-1 and TRBJ1-1, with D possibly matching TRBD1 (5 bases). V dropped 1 base and J dropped 5 bases, with 6 bases sitting between them. Germline V gives CDR1 SGHRS, CDR2 YFSETQ. The CDR3 runs 12 residues. In nucleotides, the CDR3 is TGCGCCAGCAGCTTGCAGGGTACTGAAGCTTTCTTT. It yields the protein CASSLQGTEAFF.

The sample holds one count of this clone. The gene calls are TRBV10-2 and TRBJ1-2; D gene uncertain. Trimming stripped 9 bases from V and 8 bases from J, with 10 bases between. CDR3 length: 10 amino acids. Germline V gene data show CDR1 as WSHSY and CDR2 as SAAADI. CDR3 bases: TGCGCCAGTGGGCAAGAGGGCTACACCTTC. Translating gives CASGQEGYTF.

V is TRBV2 and J is TRBJ1-1; maybe TRBD1 (6 bases). CDR1 and CDR2 from the germline V gene are SNHLY and FYNNEI. The V gene lost 6 bases and the J gene lost 2 bases, with 13 bases spanning the gap. This CDR3 contains 14 residues. The CDR3 loop is CASREDSINTEAFF. CDR3 DNA: TGTGCCAGCAGGGAGGACAGCATTAACACTGAAGCTTTCTTT. Based on the CDR3 plus reference TRBV2 and TRBJ1-1, the full variable domain is EPEVTQTPSHQVTQMGQEVILRCVPISNHLYFYWYRQILGQKVEFLVSFYNNEISEKSEIFDDQFSVERPDGSNFTLKIRSTKLEDSAMYFCASREDSINTEAFFGQGTRLTVV.

Concerning this clone itself: The junction departs from germline at one end; a sequencing error may be responsible. J is TRBJ2-5 and V is TRBV7-7, with 8 bases identical to TRBD2. The CDR3 runs 17 residues. CDR1 and CDR2 from the germline V gene are SSHAT and FNYEAQ (reference sequence). Written as DNA, the CDR3 is TGTGCTAGCAGCTTAGTCTGGCCTAGCGGGTCACAAGAGACCCAGTACTTC. It yields the protein CASSLVWPSGSQETQYF.

The chain combines TRBV9 with TRBJ2-1; possibly TRBD1 for D (6 bases). The CDR3 totals 14 residues. Germline CDR1 and CDR2: SGDLS and YYNGEE. V lost 4 bases and J lost 5, with 13 bases in between. CDR3 sequence reads: CASSPRTEDNEQFF. For the CDR3, the DNA is TGTGCCAGCAGCCCCCGGACAGAGGACAATGAGCAGTTCTTC.

This chain links TRBV29-1 with TRBJ2-7; tentative D call: TRBD1 (5 bases). The CDR3 extends over 14 amino acids. Germline CDR1 and CDR2: SQVTM and ANQGSEA. The V end was cut by 0 bases, the J end by 3 bases, with 12 bases between. The CDR3 spells CSVEEGQGHYEQYF. Here the CDR3 DNA reads TGCAGCGTTGAAGAGGGGCAGGGCCACTACGAGCAGTACTTC.